Here is one TCR beta chain with its context. This table comes from immunoSEQ multiplex PCR, and its TCRdb copy is limited to in-frame clones, with some not included. Found here are some 390,000 clones, around 89% of them singletons; the top ten hold 0.95% to 1.2%. Recovered Cohort 3 donors showed two negative PCRs, clearance, or symptom resolution. This entry comes from a study of blood T cell repertoires in COVID-19. On the study more broadly: Samples representing acute and convalescent COVID-19 were sourced from the United States, Italy and Spain.

V dropped 3 bases and J dropped 5 bases, with 16 bases sitting between them. The germline CDR1 and CDR2 sequences are MNHEY and SMNVEV (reference sequence). This CDR3 contains 15 residues. The sequence derives from a man under 40 who had recovered from COVID-19. Sequenced: PBMCs or T cells enriched from blood (not recorded which). This rearrangement joins TRBV27 to TRBJ1-1; D gene unclear. Written as DNA, the CDR3 is TGTGCCAGCAGTTTCCAGACTTCAGGCGGGACTGAAGCTTTCTTT. Its protein is CASSFQTSGGTEAFF.